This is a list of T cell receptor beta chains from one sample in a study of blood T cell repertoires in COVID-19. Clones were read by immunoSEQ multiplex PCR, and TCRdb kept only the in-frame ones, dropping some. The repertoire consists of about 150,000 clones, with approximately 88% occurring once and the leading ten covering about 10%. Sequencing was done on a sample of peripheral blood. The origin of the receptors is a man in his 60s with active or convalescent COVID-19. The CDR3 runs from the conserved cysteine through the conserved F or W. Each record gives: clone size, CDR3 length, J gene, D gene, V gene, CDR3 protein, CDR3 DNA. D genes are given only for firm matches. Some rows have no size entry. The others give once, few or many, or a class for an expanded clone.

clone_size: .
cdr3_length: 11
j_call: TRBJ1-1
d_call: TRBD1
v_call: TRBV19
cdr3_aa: CASTRGVSAFF
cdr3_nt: TGTGCCAGTACCAGGGGGGTGTCAGCTTTCTTT

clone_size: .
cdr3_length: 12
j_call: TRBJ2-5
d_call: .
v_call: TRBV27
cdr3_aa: CASSSRSGTQYF
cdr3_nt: TGTGCCAGCAGTTCCAGGTCCGGGACCCAGTACTTC

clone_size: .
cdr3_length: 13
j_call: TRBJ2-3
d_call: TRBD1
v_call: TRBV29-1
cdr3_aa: CSASGQYTDTQYF
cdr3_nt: TGCAGCGCCTCGGGACAGTACACAGATACGCAGTATTTT

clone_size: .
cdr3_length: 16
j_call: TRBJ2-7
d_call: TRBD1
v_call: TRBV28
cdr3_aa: CASSPWGQGVSYEQYF
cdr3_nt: TGTGCCAGCAGTCCCTGGGGACAGGGGGTTTCCTACGAGCAGTACTTC

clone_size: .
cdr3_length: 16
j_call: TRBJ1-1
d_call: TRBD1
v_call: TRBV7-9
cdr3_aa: CASSLAKGAFPTEAFF
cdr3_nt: TGTGCCAGCAGCTTAGCGAAGGGGGCCTTTCCCACTGAAGCTTTCTTT

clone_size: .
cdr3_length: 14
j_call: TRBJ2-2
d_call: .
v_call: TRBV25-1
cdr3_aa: CASSESQATGELFF
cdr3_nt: TGTGCCAGCAGTGAATCTCAGGCCACCGGGGAGCTGTTTTTT

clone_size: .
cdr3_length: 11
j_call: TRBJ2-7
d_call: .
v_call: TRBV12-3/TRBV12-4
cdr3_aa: CASSRDYEQYF
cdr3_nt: TGTGCCAGCAGCCGCGACTACGAGCAGTACTTC

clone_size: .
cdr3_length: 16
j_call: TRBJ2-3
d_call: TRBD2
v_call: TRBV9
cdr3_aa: CASSVVEGGSTDTQYF
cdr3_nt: TGTGCCAGCAGCGTAGTTGAGGGAGGGTCCACAGATACGCAGTATTTT

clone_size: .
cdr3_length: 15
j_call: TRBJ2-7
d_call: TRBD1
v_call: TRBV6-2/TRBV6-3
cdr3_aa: CASSLGTGGPYEQYF
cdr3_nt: TGTGCCAGCAGCCTCGGGACAGGGGGGCCCTACGAGCAGTACTTC

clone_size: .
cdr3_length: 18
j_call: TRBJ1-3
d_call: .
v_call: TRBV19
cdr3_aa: CASSWGVSLAVSGNTIYF
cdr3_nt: TGTGCCAGTAGTTGGGGCGTCTCACTCGCCGTCTCTGGAAACACCATATATTTT

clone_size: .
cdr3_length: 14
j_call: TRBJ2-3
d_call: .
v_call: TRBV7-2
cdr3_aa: CASSSRPALGTQYF
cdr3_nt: TGTGCCAGCAGCTCGAGGCCGGCCCTCGGTACGCAGTATTTT

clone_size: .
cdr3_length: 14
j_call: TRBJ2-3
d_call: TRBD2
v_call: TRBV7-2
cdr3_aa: CASSLVGSGLTQYF
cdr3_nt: TGTGCCAGCAGCTTAGTGGGTAGCGGGCTTACGCAGTATTTT

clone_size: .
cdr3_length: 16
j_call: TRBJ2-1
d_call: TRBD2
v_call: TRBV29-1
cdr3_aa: CSVKRLAGGPGNEQFF
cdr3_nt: TGCAGCGTTAAGAGACTAGCGGGAGGGCCGGGGAATGAGCAGTTCTTC

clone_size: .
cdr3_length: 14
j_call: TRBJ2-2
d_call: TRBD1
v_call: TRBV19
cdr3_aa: CASSRDSNTGELFF
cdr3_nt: TGTGCCAGTAGTAGGGACAGTAACACCGGGGAGCTGTTTTTT

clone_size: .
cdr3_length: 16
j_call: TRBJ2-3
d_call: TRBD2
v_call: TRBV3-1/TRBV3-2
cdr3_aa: CASSQATSGLVDTQYF
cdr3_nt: TGTGCCAGCAGCCAAGCTACTAGCGGATTAGTGGATACGCAGTATTTT

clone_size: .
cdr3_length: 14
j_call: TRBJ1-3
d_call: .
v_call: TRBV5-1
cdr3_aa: CASSLDSSGNTIYF
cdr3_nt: TGCGCCAGCAGCTTGGACAGCTCTGGAAACACCATATATTTT

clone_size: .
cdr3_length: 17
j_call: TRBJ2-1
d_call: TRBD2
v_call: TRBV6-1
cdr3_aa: CASSDDRGLADHNEQFF
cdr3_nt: TGTGCCAGCAGTGACGATCGTGGACTAGCAGATCACAATGAGCAGTTCTTC

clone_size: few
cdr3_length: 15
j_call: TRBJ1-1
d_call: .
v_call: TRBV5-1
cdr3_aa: CASSLAGAPNTEAFF
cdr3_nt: TGCGCCAGCAGCTTGGCAGGGGCCCCGAACACTGAAGCTTTCTTT

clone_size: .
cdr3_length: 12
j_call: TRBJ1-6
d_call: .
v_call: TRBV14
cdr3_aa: CASSHGNSPLHF
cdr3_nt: TGTGCCAGCAGCCACGGTAATTCACCCCTCCACTTT

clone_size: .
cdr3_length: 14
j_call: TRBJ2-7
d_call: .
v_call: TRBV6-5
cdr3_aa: CASSRRQVFYEQYF
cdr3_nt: TGTGCCAGCAGTCGAAGACAGGTTTTCTACGAGCAGTACTTC

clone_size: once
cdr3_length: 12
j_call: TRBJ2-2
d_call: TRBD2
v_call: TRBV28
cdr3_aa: CASWGGSGELFF
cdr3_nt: TGTGCCAGCTGGGGGGGTTCCGGGGAGCTGTTTTTT

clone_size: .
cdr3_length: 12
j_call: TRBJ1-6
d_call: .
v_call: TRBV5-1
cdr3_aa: CASSLADSPLHF
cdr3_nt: TGCGCCAGCAGCTTGGCGGATTCACCCCTCCACTTT

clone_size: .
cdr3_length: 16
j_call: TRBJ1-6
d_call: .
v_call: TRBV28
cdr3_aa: CASSKLQGTDNSPLHF
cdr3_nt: TGTGCCAGCAGTAAACTCCAGGGAACCGATAATTCACCCCTCCACTTT

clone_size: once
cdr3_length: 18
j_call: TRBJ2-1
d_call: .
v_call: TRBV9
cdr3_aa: CASSVAGGGASSYNEQFF
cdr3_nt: TGTGCCAGCAGCGTAGCAGGCGGCGGGGCGAGCTCCTACAATGAGCAGTTCTTC

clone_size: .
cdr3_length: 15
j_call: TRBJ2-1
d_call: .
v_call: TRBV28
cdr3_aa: CASSGGSPLEIVPFF
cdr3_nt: TGTGCCAGCAGTGGGGGGAGTCCTTTAGAAATTGTGCCGTTCTTC

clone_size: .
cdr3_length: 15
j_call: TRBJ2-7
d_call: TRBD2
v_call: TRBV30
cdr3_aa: CAWSVRLAGVGEQYF
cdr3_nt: TGTGCCTGGAGTGTACGACTAGCGGGAGTAGGCGAGCAGTACTTC

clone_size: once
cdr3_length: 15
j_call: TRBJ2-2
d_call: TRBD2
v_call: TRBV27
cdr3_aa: CASSFSSGRTGELFF
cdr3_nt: TGTGCCAGCAGTTTTTCCAGCGGGAGGACCGGGGAGCTGTTTTTT

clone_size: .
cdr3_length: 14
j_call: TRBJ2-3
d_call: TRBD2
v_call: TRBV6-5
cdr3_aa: CASLASGSADTQYF
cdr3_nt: TGTGCCAGCCTAGCTAGCGGGAGCGCAGATACGCAGTATTTT

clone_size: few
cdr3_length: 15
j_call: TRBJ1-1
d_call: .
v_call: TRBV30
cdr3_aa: CAWTERSRLNTEAFF
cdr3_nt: TGTGCCTGGACCGAACGGTCGAGATTGAACACTGAAGCTTTCTTT

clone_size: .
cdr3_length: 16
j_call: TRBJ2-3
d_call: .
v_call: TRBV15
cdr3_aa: CATSRKFGRVTDTQYF
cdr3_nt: TGTGCCACCAGCAGAAAGTTTGGCAGGGTGACAGATACGCAGTATTTT

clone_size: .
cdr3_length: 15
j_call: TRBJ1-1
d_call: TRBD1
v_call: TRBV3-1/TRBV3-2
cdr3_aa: CASSRAGTANTEAFF
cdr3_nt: TGTGCCAGCAGCCGAGCCGGGACAGCGAACACTGAAGCTTTCTTT

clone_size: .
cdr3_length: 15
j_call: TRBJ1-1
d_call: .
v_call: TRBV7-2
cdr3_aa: CASVHQRELNTEAFF
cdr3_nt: TGTGCCAGCGTACACCAACGGGAGTTGAACACTGAAGCTTTCTTT

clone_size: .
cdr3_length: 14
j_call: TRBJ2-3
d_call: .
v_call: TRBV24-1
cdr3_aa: CATSIPGVPDTQYF
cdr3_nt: TGTGCCACCTCCATTCCAGGGGTACCAGATACGCAGTATTTT

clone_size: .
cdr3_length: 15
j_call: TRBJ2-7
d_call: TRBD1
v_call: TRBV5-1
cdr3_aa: CASSPKTGGLYEQYF
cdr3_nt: TGCGCCAGCAGCCCTAAGACAGGGGGTCTTTACGAGCAGTACTTC

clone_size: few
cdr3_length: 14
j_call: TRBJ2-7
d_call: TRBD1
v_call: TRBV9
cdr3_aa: CASSMGQGTTEQYF
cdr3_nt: TGTGCCAGCAGCATGGGACAGGGAACAACCGAGCAGTACTTC

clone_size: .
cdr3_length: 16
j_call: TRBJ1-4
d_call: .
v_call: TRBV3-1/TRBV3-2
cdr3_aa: CASSQEGAATNEKLFF
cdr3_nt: TGTGCCAGCAGCCAAGAAGGAGCTGCAACTAATGAAAAACTGTTTTTT

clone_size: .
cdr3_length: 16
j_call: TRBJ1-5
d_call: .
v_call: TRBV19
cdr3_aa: CASSIDPGHSNQPQHF
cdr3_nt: TGTGCCAGTAGTATAGATCCGGGACATAGCAATCAGCCCCAGCATTTT

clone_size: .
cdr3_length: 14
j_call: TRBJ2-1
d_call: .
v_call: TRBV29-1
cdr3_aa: CSVIAGSSYNEQFF
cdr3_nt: TGCAGCGTTATTGCGGGGTCCTCCTACAATGAGCAGTTCTTC

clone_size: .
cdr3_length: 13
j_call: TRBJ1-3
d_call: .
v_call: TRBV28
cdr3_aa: CASSYTGKSAIYF
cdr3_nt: TGTGCCAGCAGCTACACAGGGAAGTCGGCCATATATTTT

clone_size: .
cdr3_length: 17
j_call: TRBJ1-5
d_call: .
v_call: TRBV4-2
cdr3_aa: CASSQGGPDGSNQPQHF
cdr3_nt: TGTGCCAGCAGCCAAGGGGGGCCCGACGGTAGCAATCAGCCCCAGCATTTT

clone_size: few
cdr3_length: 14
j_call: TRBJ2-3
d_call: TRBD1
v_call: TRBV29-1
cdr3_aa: CSVGMTGGTDTQYF
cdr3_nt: TGCAGCGTTGGGATGACAGGGGGAACAGATACGCAGTATTTT

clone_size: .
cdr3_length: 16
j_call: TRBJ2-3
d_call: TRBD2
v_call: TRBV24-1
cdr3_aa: CATSDTERDGTDTQYF
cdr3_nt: TGTGCCACCAGTGATACTGAGCGGGACGGCACAGATACGCAGTATTTT

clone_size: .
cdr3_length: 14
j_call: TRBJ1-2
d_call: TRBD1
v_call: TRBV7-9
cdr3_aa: CASRNDRAVDGYTF
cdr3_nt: TGTGCCAGCAGAAACGACAGGGCGGTGGATGGCTACACCTTC

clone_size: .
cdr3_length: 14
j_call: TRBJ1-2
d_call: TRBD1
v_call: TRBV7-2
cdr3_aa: CASSLGQGANGYTF
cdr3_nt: TGTGCCAGCAGCTTGGGACAGGGGGCAAATGGCTACACCTTC

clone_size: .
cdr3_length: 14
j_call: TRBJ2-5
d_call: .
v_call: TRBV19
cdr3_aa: CASSSGTRQETQYF
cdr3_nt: TGTGCCAGTAGTTCTGGGACACGCCAAGAGACCCAGTACTTC

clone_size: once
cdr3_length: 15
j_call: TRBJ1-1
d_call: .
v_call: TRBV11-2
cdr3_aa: CASSPTLTVNTEAFF
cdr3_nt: TGTGCCAGCAGCCCCACCTTGACAGTGAACACTGAAGCTTTCTTT